This T cell receptor (beta chain) was sequenced in a study of blood T cell repertoires in COVID-19. Study overall: PBMCs, B-cell-depleted T cells, or T cells were the source of the cDNA or gDNA that made up the material.

This CDR3 spans 16 amino acids. V was trimmed by 4 bases and J by 7 bases, leaving 19 bases between them. Germline lookup yields CDR1 SEHNR and CDR2 FQNEAQ (reference sequence). Authors' data handling: Cell counts per sample came from amplifying reference gene primers. Sequenced by immunoSEQ multiplex PCR; TCRdb stores in-frame clones only, minus some. V and J calls plus clone size are reproduced from that table; the DNA served to infer D and trimming. Of a few hundred thousand clones listed, around 85% are singletons. Study members were between about 18 and 95 years old and lived in approximately 25 US regions. Donors were grouped by their self-reported clinical history.

The sequenced sample consisted of PBMCs or T cells enriched from blood (not recorded which). The rearrangement uses TRBV7-9 and TRBJ1-4; D is possibly TRBD1 (5 bases). This TCR derives from a woman aged 50 to 65 who had recovered from COVID-19. As DNA, the CDR3 is TGTGCCAGCAGCTGGGGGGACGGGGGATTAGGTGAAAAACTGTTTTTT. It translates to CASSWGDGGLGEKLFF.